This T cell receptor beta chain was profiled in a study of blood T cell repertoires in COVID-19. Study in general: COVID-19 samples from acute and convalescent phases originated in the United States, Italy and Spain.

The germline CDR1 and CDR2 sequences are MGHRA and YSYEKL. The CDR3 extends over 15 amino acids. Trimming left V 1 base short and J 6 bases short, with 13 bases between. Clones were sequenced by immunoSEQ multiplex PCR, and TCRdb holds only the in-frame ones, with some missing. The profile covers about 100,000 clones, with roughly 84% appearing a single time and approximately 7% taken by the ten largest. This clone was observed a handful of times. Sequenced input: peripheral blood. This clonotype was sampled from a man aged 25-45 years in a cohort sampled during active COVID-19. The rearrangement uses TRBV4-1 and TRBJ1-5, with D possibly matching TRBD1 (6 bases). CDR3 in DNA: TGCGCCAGCAGCCAAGGACGGCAGGGGCTTCAGCCCCAGCATTTT. Protein product: CASSQGRQGLQPQHF.